This T cell receptor beta chain was captured in a study of cytomegalovirus exposure and HLA in healthy donors. Study as a whole: Caucasian-associated ancestry cluster membership applied to around 80% of nearly 400 genotyped donors. Study-wide findings and caveats: TCR beta chain V- and J-gene trimming was linked, in a later analysis, to a missense variant in DCLRE1C.

PCR employed 60 Vbeta and 13 Jbeta primers. Sequencing used immunoSEQ multiplex PCR; TCRdb keeps in-frame clones, though not all of them. Among 240,000 or so clones listed, approximately 81% were seen once. A single count supports this clone. Its specificity is not known. The CDR3 totals 13 residues. CDR1 is MNHNS and CDR2 is SASEGT in the germline V gene. The V end lost 6 bases, the J end lost 1 base, and 9 bases lay between the germline ends. The sequenced sample consisted of PBMCs. This TCR was sampled from a woman aged 55-69 years in good health and CMV-seropositive. The chain combines TRBV6-1 with TRBJ1-1, with no clear D. The CDR3 reads CASRSYRNTEAFF. CDR3 DNA: TGTGCCAGCAGATCTTACAGGAACACTGAAGCTTTCTTT.